Presented here are 17 T cell receptor beta chains from one specimen sequenced in a study of spatial heterogeneity in lung cancer. These TCRs' antigens remain unknown. In TCRdb, the 5' RACE reads were re-called with MiXCR into one record per CDR3 protein. Of around 95,000 distinct CDR3 sequences detected, 3.5% to 5% appear once; the ten largest clones hold 21%. Time point here: sample taken at primary tumor resection. General study results and limits: Mutation tallies in tumors tracked expanded intratumoral alpha and beta TCR counts.

Sample: lung tumor tissue, taken at surgery. Receptors originate from a male donor with early-stage non-small cell lung cancer.

The sample holds many counts of this clonotype. V gene TRBV19 combines with J gene TRBJ2-2; TRBD2 matches at 9 bases. Germline CDR1 reads LNHDA; CDR2 reads SQIVND (reference sequence). The CDR3 covers 16 residues. The V gene end was trimmed by 5 bases and the J gene end by 5 bases; junction bases not matched to a gene: 9. The chain's CDR3 is CASSHRSGSVTGELFF. CDR3 nucleotide sequence: TGTGCCAGTAGTCATCGTAGCGGGAGTGTGACCGGGGAGCTGTTTTTT.

This clonotype came up many times. This rearrangement joins TRBV5-1 to TRBJ2-3; 8 nucleotides line up with TRBD2. Germline V lookup: CDR1 SGHRS, CDR2 YFSETQ. This CDR3 spans 15 amino acids. V shed 4 bases, J shed 3 bases, and the junction held 7 bases outside the gene matches. The CDR3 region has the DNA TGCGCCAGCAGCCGGACTAGCTTGACGACAGATACGCAGTATTTT. Protein: CASSRTSLTTDTQYF. Full variable domain (missing parts from reference TRBV5-1 and TRBJ2-3): KAGVTQTPRYLIKTRGQQVTLSCSPISGHRSVSWYQQTPGQGLQFLFEYFSETQRNKGNFPGRFSGRQFSNSRSEMNVSTLELGDSALYLCASSRTSLTTDTQYFGPGTRLTVL.

This sequence joins TRBV20-1 and TRBJ1-6; 8 nucleotides match TRBD1. The CDR3 is made up of 16 amino acids. J lost 10 bases, V lost 6 bases, and 17 bases had no gene match. CDR1 is DFQATT, CDR2 SNEGSKA, per germline (reference sequence). The CDR3 loop reads CSAKTPAGTGGSPLHF. The CDR3 DNA reads as TGCAGTGCCAAAACTCCCGCCGGGACAGGCGGATCACCCCTCCACTTT.

This clonotype was seen ten or more times. The chain employs TRBV11-2 and TRBJ2-1; D ambiguous. With 5 bases removed from V and 0 bases from J, the gap between germline ends came to 11 bases. Germline V gene sequence: CDR1 SGHAT, CDR2 FQNNGV. CDR3 length: 15 amino acids. Here the CDR3 DNA reads TGTGCCAGCAGCCCCATTCAAAGCTCCTACAATGAGCAGTTCTTC. This gives the protein CASSPIQSSYNEQFF.

The table lists this clonotype with many counts. The chain's CDR3 is CASSQERGRSPLHF. DNA for the CDR3: TGTGCCAGCAGCCAAGAACGAGGAAGGTCACCCCTCCACTTT. The V gene is TRBV14, the J gene TRBJ1-6; D is unresolved. The V gene lost 0 bases and the J gene lost 10 bases, with 10 bases spanning the gap. CDR1 and CDR2 from the germline V gene are SGHDN and FVKESK. The CDR3 has 14 residues.

This clonotype has ten or more counts. This chain uses TRBV5-1 with TRBJ2-3; tentatively, D is TRBD2 (5 bases). Germline CDR1 and CDR2: SGHRS and YFSETQ. Trimming took off 7 bases at V and 2 bases at J, with 5 bases between the two ends. The CDR3 runs 11 residues. CDR3 sequence reads: CASRDTDTQYF. CDR3 nucleotides: TGCGCCAGCCGGGACACAGATACGCAGTATTTT. Based on the CDR3 plus reference TRBV5-1 and TRBJ2-3, the full variable domain is KAGVTQTPRYLIKTRGQQVTLSCSPISGHRSVSWYQQTPGQGLQFLFEYFSETQRNKGNFPGRFSGRQFSNSRSEMNVSTLELGDSALYLCASRDTDTQYFGPGTRLTVL.

This clonotype was found many times. The chain employs TRBV15 and TRBJ1-1, with D maybe TRBD1 (6 bases). Trimming removed 0 bases at V and 3 bases at J, with 11 bases between. This CDR3 comprises 15 residues. The germline V gene has CDR1 LNHNV and CDR2 YYDKDF (reference sequence). The CDR3 bases are TGTGCCACCAGCAGAGATTGGAGGGGGGACACTGAAGCTTTCTTT. Translation: CATSRDWRGDTEAFF.

This clonotype was counted many times. V and J are TRBV20-1 and TRBJ2-2, with 9 bases that match TRBD1. Per germline, CDR1 DFQATT and CDR2 SNEGSKA (reference sequence). The CDR3 is made up of 15 amino acids. V lost 5 bases, J lost 3 bases, and 7 bases stayed unmatched. The CDR3 region is CSAPDRGGHTGELFF. In DNA, the CDR3 is TGCAGTGCTCCGGACAGGGGAGGACACACCGGGGAGCTGTTTTTT.

This clonotype showed up many times. The chain has TRBV4-1 and TRBJ1-5; D not resolved. The CDR3 extends over 14 amino acids. The V and J ends lost 2 bases and 6 bases respectively, with 11 bases between them. Per germline, CDR1 MGHRA and CDR2 YSYEKL. The CDR3 DNA is TGCGCCAGCAGCCAACCACCCGTGGGTCAGCCCCAGCATTTT. Its protein is CASSQPPVGQPQHF.

In this sample, this clonotype turned up many times. The chain has TRBV6-2 or TRBV6-3 and TRBJ1-3, with D hard to call. Germline V gene data show CDR1 as MNHEY and CDR2 as SVGEGT. This CDR3 comprises 13 residues. Trimming left V 8 bases short and J 1 base short, with 9 bases between. The CDR3 DNA is TGTGCCAGCCGCCGGTCGTCTGGAAACACCATATATTTT. Translation gives CASRRSSGNTIYF.

This clonotype was observed at least ten times. The V and J genes are TRBV9 and TRBJ2-7, with TRBD1 as a possible D gene (6 bases). The CDR3 length is 17 residues. Trimming cost V 3 bases and J 4 bases, with 23 bases left between them. The germline V gene encodes CDR1 SGDLS and CDR2 YYNGEE. The CDR3 DNA follows: TGTGCCAGCAGCGAGCGATCCGGGACAACCTCGGAGTACGAGCAGTACTTC. It specifies CASSERSGTTSEYEQYF. Based on the CDR3 plus reference TRBV9 and TRBJ2-7, the full variable domain is DSGVTQTPKHLITATGQRVTLRCSPRSGDLSVYWYQQSLDQGLQFLIQYYNGEERAKGNILERFSAQQFPDLHSELNLSSLELGDSALYFCASSERSGTTSEYEQYFGPGTRLTVT.

This clonotype was seen repeatedly, ten times or more. J is TRBJ2-1 and V is TRBV7-9, with 9 bases aligning to TRBD2. The CDR3 is 14 amino acids. The trim removed 4 bases at V and 9 bases at J, leaving 7 bases unmatched. Germline lookup yields CDR1 SEHNR and CDR2 FQNEAQ (reference sequence). Written as DNA, the CDR3 is TGTGCCAGCAGCTCCAGCGGGACTAGCATTGAGCAGTTCTTC. Translating gives CASSSSGTSIEQFF.

The table lists this clonotype with many counts. The chain carries TRBV10-3 and TRBJ2-3, with a weak D call TRBD2 (6 bases). CDR1 ENHRY and CDR2 SYGVKD come from the germline V gene. The CDR3 is 14 amino acids. V was cut by 6 bases and J by 0 bases, with 10 bases left in between. The CDR3 here is CAIRLSGSTDTQYF. CDR3 DNA sequence: TGTGCCATCAGACTCAGCGGGAGCACAGATACGCAGTATTTT.

This clonotype came up many times. The rearrangement uses TRBV6-1 and TRBJ2-2; D ambiguous. Germline CDR1 and CDR2: MNHNS and SASEGT. CDR3 length: 16 residues. Deletions cut 8 bases from V and 0 bases from J, with 16 bases between. CDR3 sequence reads: CASPSGHVTNTGELFF. DNA for the CDR3: TGTGCCAGCCCCTCCGGCCACGTAACGAACACCGGGGAGCTGTTTTTT.

This clonotype appeared many times. This sequence joins TRBV19 and TRBJ2-1; 7 nucleotides align to TRBD1. With V trimmed by 6 bases and J by 1 base, 6 bases remained unmatched. CDR3 length equals 15 residues. Germline V lookup: CDR1 LNHDA, CDR2 SQIVND (reference sequence). CDR3 DNA: TGTGCCAGTAGCATACAGGGGTGGTCCTACAATGAGCAGTTCTTC. It encodes CASSIQGWSYNEQFF.

This clonotype has ten or more counts. The V call is TRBV28, the J call TRBJ2-3; D is uncertain. The CDR3 sequence is 15 residues long. Germline V gives CDR1 MDHEN, CDR2 SYDVKM. Trimming removed 2 bases at V and 0 bases at J, with 9 bases between. CDR3 DNA: TGTGCCAGCAGTTTACTGGCAACTAGCACAGATACGCAGTATTTT. It codes for CASSLLATSTDTQYF.

This clonotype was recorded many times. The V call is TRBV5-4, the J call TRBJ1-2, with D perhaps matching TRBD1 (5 bases). Trimming stripped 4 bases from V and 0 bases from J, with 13 bases between. The CDR3 consists of 15 residues. Germline CDR1 and CDR2: SGHNT and YYREEE (reference sequence). The DNA of the CDR3 is TGTGCCAGCAGCCCTTTACAGGTGGCTAACTATGGCTACACCTTC. Translating it yields CASSPLQVANYGYTF. Variable domain in full (rest from reference TRBV5-4 and TRBJ1-2): ETGVTQSPTHLIKTRGQQVTLRCSSQSGHNTVSWYQQALGQGPQFIFQYYREEENGRGNFPPRFSGLQFPNYSSELNVNALELDDSALYLCASSPLQVANYGYTFGSGTRLTVV.